One and the same sample provided the 14 T cell receptor beta chains below, sequenced in a study of blood T cell repertoires in COVID-19. TCRdb's copy holds only in-frame clones and misses some; the assay was immunoSEQ multiplex PCR. The table includes 60,000 to 85,000 clones, 91% detected once. The sample consisted of peripheral blood. All receptors derive from a man aged 40-55 years with COVID-19, enrolled during active disease.

This chain uses TRBV30 with TRBJ2-7; TRBD1 matches at 10 bases. The germline V gene encodes CDR1 GTSNPN and CDR2 SVGIG (reference sequence). There are 12 residues in the CDR3. Germline trimming cut 6 bases from V and 2 bases from J; bases unmatched to any gene: 1. The CDR3 DNA is TGTGCCTGTGGACAGGGGGCCTACGAGCAGTACTTC. It codes for CACGQGAYEQYF.

V and J are TRBV3-1 (or the pseudogene TRBV3-2) and TRBJ1-1; a possible D gene is TRBD1 (5 bases). CDR3 length: 14 residues. CDR1 is LGHDT and CDR2 is YNNKEL in the germline V gene (reference sequence). The V end was cut by 0 bases, the J end by 10 bases, with 15 bases between. The CDR3 spells CASSQEGRGSGAFF. The CDR3 DNA sequence: TGTGCCAGCAGCCAAGAAGGGCGGGGCTCGGGAGCTTTCTTT.

The rearrangement links TRBV18 to TRBJ2-1; D uncertain. The CDR3 contains 16 residues. V was trimmed by 1 base and J by 0 bases, leaving 10 bases between them. The germline V gene encodes CDR1 KGHSH and CDR2 LQKENI. The CDR3, as DNA: TGTGCCAGCTCACCACGTCGGGTCCTCTCCTACAATGAGCAGTTCTTC. Residues: CASSPRRVLSYNEQFF.

The chain is built from TRBV28 and TRBJ2-5; 10 bases are shared with TRBD1. CDR1 is MDHEN and CDR2 is SYDVKM in the germline V gene. V lost 4 bases, J lost 4 bases, and 6 bases stayed unmatched. This CDR3 contains 15 residues. CDR3 in amino acids: CASSSMGQGLETQYF. The CDR3 DNA reads as TGTGCCAGCAGTTCTATGGGACAGGGGCTAGAGACCCAGTACTTC.

This clone has a single count. This CDR3 reads CASSSAGATEAFF. CDR3 nucleotide sequence: TGTGCCAGCAGTTCGGCGGGGGCAACTGAAGCTTTCTTT. The genes are TRBV6-5 and TRBJ1-1, with D perhaps TRBD1 (6 bases). Germline V gene lookup returns CDR1 MNHEY and CDR2 SVGAGI. Trimming shortened V by 4 bases and J by 5 bases, and 11 bases separated the two germline ends. The CDR3 runs to 13 residues.

The chain links TRBV7-2 to TRBJ2-1; 9 nucleotides line up with TRBD2. In germline, CDR1 is SGHTA, CDR2 FQGNSA. This CDR3 comprises 15 residues. V gave up 2 bases and J gave up 5 bases; unmatched junction bases: 4. The CDR3 region has the DNA TGTGCCAGCAGCTTAAGGTCTAGCGGGGACAATGAGCAGTTCTTC. Protein product: CASSLRSSGDNEQFF.

V is TRBV6-1 and J is TRBJ1-1; no reliable D call. The CDR3 loop spans 14 amino acids. Trimming took off 2 bases at V and 10 bases at J, with 17 bases between the two ends. Germline CDR1 reads MNHNS; CDR2 reads SASEGT. The CDR3 coding sequence is TGTGCCAGCAGTGAAACCCTAGATACCCGGCCAGCTTTCTTT. It codes for CASSETLDTRPAFF.

V gene TRBV6-4 combines with J gene TRBJ1-5; D remains ambiguous. The germline V and J ends were trimmed by 4 bases and 5 bases, with 12 bases remaining between them. This CDR3 has 14 amino acids. Germline CDR1 and CDR2: MRHNA and SNTAGT. CDR3 DNA sequence: TGTGCCAGCAGTGCGTCGGGAGGCGATCAGCCCCAGCATTTT. Translated, it gives CASSASGGDQPQHF.

The chain joins TRBV23-1 to TRBJ1-5; D is uncertain. TRBV23-1 is an ORF, and what it does is uncertain. The CDR3 contains 15 residues. Deletions cut 2 bases from V and 4 bases from J, with 12 bases between. CDR3 sequence: CASSQSGVGNQPQHF. The CDR3 bases are TGCGCCAGCAGTCAAAGCGGGGTGGGGAATCAGCCCCAGCATTTT.

The rearrangement links TRBV6-5 to TRBJ1-3; D might be TRBD1 (5 bases). Germline CDR1 MNHEY, CDR2 SVGAGI. Between the trimmed V and J ends, which lost 7 bases and 2 bases, there was a span of 12 bases. This CDR3 has 14 residues. The DNA for the CDR3 is TGTGCCAGCACGGCAGGGCAGACTGGAAACACCATATATTTT. Protein sequence: CASTAGQTGNTIYF.

V usage is TRBV24-1 and J usage is TRBJ2-1, with D perhaps matching TRBD2 (5 bases). CDR3 length: 15 amino acids. V was clipped by 7 bases and J by 7 bases, with 19 bases between them. Germline CDR1 is KGHDR and CDR2 is SFDVKD. CDR3 residues: CATSSLGEVRNEQFF. DNA for the CDR3: TGTGCCACCAGCAGCCTCGGGGAAGTTAGGAATGAGCAGTTCTTC.

V usage is TRBV30 and J usage is TRBJ2-1; D perhaps matches TRBD1 (5 bases). The germline gives CDR1 GTSNPN, CDR2 SVGIG (reference sequence). This CDR3 comprises 15 residues. Trimming pared 3 bases from V and 5 bases from J, leaving 17 bases between. The CDR3, as DNA: TGTGCCTGGAGGTTTCGTGGGTTGGGGCACAATGAGCAGTTCTTC. This translates into CAWRFRGLGHNEQFF. Complete variable domain (other parts from reference TRBV30 and TRBJ2-1): SQTIHQWPATLVQPVGSPLSLECTVEGTSNPNLYWYRQAAGRGLQLLFYSVGIGQISSEVPQNLSASRPQDRQFILSSKKLLLSDSGFYLCAWRFRGLGHNEQFFGPGTRLTVL.

The chain joins TRBV30 to TRBJ1-3; no clear D. This CDR3 region has 14 residues. The V end lost 5 bases, the J end lost 0 bases, and 11 bases lay between the germline ends. Germline V CDR1 and CDR2: GTSNPN, SVGIG (reference sequence). This CDR3 reads CAWGTYSSGNTIYF. For the CDR3, the DNA is TGTGCCTGGGGAACCTATAGCTCTGGAAACACCATATATTTT. Variable domain in full (rest from reference TRBV30 and TRBJ1-3): SQTIHQWPATLVQPVGSPLSLECTVEGTSNPNLYWYRQAAGRGLQLLFYSVGIGQISSEVPQNLSASRPQDRQFILSSKKLLLSDSGFYLCAWGTYSSGNTIYFGEGSWLTVV.

This rearrangement joins TRBV7-3 to TRBJ2-5; 8 nucleotides match TRBD2. J lost 4 bases, V lost 5 bases, and 3 bases had no gene match. CDR1 SGHTA and CDR2 FQGTGA come from the germline V gene. This CDR3 has 13 amino acids. CDR3 sequence (DNA): TGTGCCAGCAGCCCCCGGGGGGGAGAGACCCAGTACTTC. Protein: CASSPRGGETQYF.